This T cell receptor (beta chain) was identified during a study of T cell responses to AZD1222 COVID-19 vaccine. Study-wide background: Second-dose timings of about 4 or about 12 weeks were pooled. Regarding the study as a whole: It should be noted that donors were predominantly white British and more often female, and clonal diversity was possibly underestimated. Baseline serostatus was positive in only a handful of AZD1222 recipients. Sampling captured repertoires only after the peak T cell response.

The assay was immunoSEQ multiplex PCR, and TCRdb's table has in-frame clones only and misses some. The sample carries more than 70,000 clones, 90% recorded once. About this clone itself: The antigen remains undetermined.

Trimming took 3 bases from V and 2 from J, leaving 13 bases between them. CDR1 and CDR2 from the germline V gene are LGHDT and YNNKEL (reference sequence). The CDR3 has 15 residues. Here the sequenced sample was peripheral blood, taken on day 0 of AZD1222 vaccination. The TCR sequence derives from an adult in good health. The chain employs TRBV3-1 (or the pseudogene TRBV3-2) and TRBJ2-5, with D perhaps matching TRBD1 (5 bases). The CDR3 DNA is TGTGCCAGCAGCCATGACAGTCCCTTTCAAGAGACCCAGTACTTC. Translating it yields CASSHDSPFQETQYF.